This T cell receptor (beta chain) was found in a study of early T cells in non-severe SARS-CoV-2 infection. Study overall: Sequenced material consisted of bulk RNA (from unsorted whole blood), and chains were unpaired.

Individual cDNA molecules received unique molecular identifiers. A single record per CDR3 protein comes from TCRdb applying MiXCR to the 5' RACE reads. The table shows approximately 80,000 distinct CDR3 sequences, with about 12% occurring only once. Between the trimmed V and J ends, which lost 1 base and 10 bases, there was a span of 23 bases. The CDR3 totals 17 residues. In germline, CDR1 is MGHRA, CDR2 YSYEKL. Findings and caveats of the study: VDJdb matching skewed toward anti-spike CD8 responses, missing private and CD4 specificities.

This clonotype was counted many times. Its antigen is unidentified. The material sequenced was whole blood. The genes are TRBV4-1 and TRBJ2-1; D is unclear. The source of this sequence is an adult who was a healthcare worker with PCR-confirmed SARS-CoV-2 infection or an uninfected control (not recorded which). CDR3 in amino acids: CASSQGATGSSLGEQFF. The CDR3 region has the DNA TGCGCCAGCAGCCAAGGTGCCACCGGGTCCTCTCTGGGAGAGCAGTTCTTC.